The 31 T cell receptor beta chains in this list originate from one sample, sequenced in a study of blood T cell repertoires in COVID-19. TCRdb's copy holds only in-frame clones and misses some; the assay was immunoSEQ multiplex PCR. This table holds a few hundred thousand clones, about 87% found once. Sequenced: peripheral blood. Receptors were obtained from a woman aged 45-59 years with COVID-19, enrolled during active disease.

V usage is TRBV14 and J usage is TRBJ1-1; weak D call: TRBD1 (5 bases). This CDR3 is built from 16 residues. The germline gives CDR1 SGHDN, CDR2 FVKESK. Trimming stripped 1 base from V and 1 base from J, with 13 bases between. The CDR3 region is CASSQGGEGRNTEAFF. In DNA form, the CDR3 reads TGTGCCAGCAGCCAAGGGGGGGAGGGAAGGAACACTGAAGCTTTCTTT. The whole variable domain, remainder taken from reference TRBV14 and TRBJ1-1, is EAGVTQFPSHSVIEKGQTVTLRCDPISGHDNLYWYRRVMGKEIKFLLHFVKESKQDESGMPNNRFLAERTGGTYSTLKVQPAELEDSGVYFCASSQGGEGRNTEAFFGQGTRLTVV.

This chain joins TRBV29-1 and TRBJ2-7, with 9 bases fitting TRBD2. The CDR3 consists of 15 residues. The V gene end was trimmed by 4 bases and the J gene end by 1 base; junction bases not matched to a gene: 8. Germline-derived CDR1 and CDR2 are SQVTM and ANQGSEA. The CDR3 nucleotides read TGCAGCGTTGTCCCCCCCAGCGGGAGGTCCTACGAGCAGTACTTC. This codes for CSVVPPSGRSYEQYF.

The CDR3 DNA sequence: TGTGCCAGCAGTTTATACAGGGGGCCGAACACCGGGGAGCTGTTTTTT. It yields the protein CASSLYRGPNTGELFF. The chain combines TRBV5-6 with TRBJ2-2; 9 bases fit TRBD1. This CDR3 has 16 residues. V shed 5 bases and J 0 bases; nucleotides not matched to a gene: 5. Germline loops: CDR1 SGHDT, CDR2 YYEEEE.

The chain is built from TRBV11-3 and TRBJ1-2; TRBD1 agrees at 9 bases. The CDR3 totals 15 residues. CDR1 SGHNT and CDR2 YENEEA come from the germline V gene. The trim removed 5 bases at V and 2 bases at J, leaving 6 bases unmatched. The CDR3 protein is CASSTKQGANYGYTF. The CDR3 DNA follows: TGTGCCAGCAGCACGAAACAGGGGGCGAACTATGGCTACACCTTC.

This clone was found a few times. The V gene is TRBV7-8, the J gene TRBJ1-2; D gene ambiguous. V gave up 5 bases and J gave up 8 bases, with 18 bases separating them. The germline V gene encodes CDR1 SGHVS and CDR2 FQNEAQ. The CDR3 loop spans 14 amino acids. CDR3 protein: CASSLAQRGGGYTF. CDR3 bases: TGTGCCAGCAGCCTGGCTCAGAGAGGAGGGGGCTACACCTTC.

The genes are TRBV27 and TRBJ1-2, with TRBD1 identical over 8 bases. The CDR3 has 14 residues. After removal of 6 bases from V and 8 bases from J, the junction contained 11 bases not matched to a gene. The V gene's germline CDR1 is MNHEY and CDR2 SMNVEV (reference sequence). CDR3 DNA sequence: TGTGCCAGCAGACTTCTGCAGGGGGCGCGGGGCTACACCTTC. Translating gives CASRLLQGARGYTF.

The chain joins TRBV19 to TRBJ2-2; weak D call: TRBD1 (6 bases). This CDR3 is built from 15 residues. V was clipped by 7 bases and J by 0 bases, with 12 bases between them. Germline CDR1 LNHDA, CDR2 SQIVND (reference sequence). CDR3 DNA sequence: TGTGCCAGTATCGAAGGGGGAGCGAACACCGGGGAGCTGTTTTTT. Translating gives CASIEGGANTGELFF.

The gene calls are TRBV10-2 and TRBJ1-1; TRBD1 might be the D (6 bases). Per germline, CDR1 WSHSY and CDR2 SAAADI. The CDR3 totals 13 residues. With 4 bases removed from V and 3 bases from J, the gap between germline ends came to 9 bases. The CDR3 nucleotides read TGCGCCAGCAGTGTAGGACAGTACACTGAAGCTTTCTTT. Translation gives CASSVGQYTEAFF.

The rearrangement links TRBV25-1 to TRBJ1-2; a weak D match, TRBD1 (6 bases). CDR1 is MGHDK and CDR2 is SYGVNS in the germline V gene. V gave up 10 bases and J gave up 3 bases, with 18 bases separating them. The CDR3 runs to 14 residues. CDR3 sequence: CATRGRVNDYGYTF. Here the CDR3 DNA reads TGTGCCACCAGGGGCAGGGTGAATGACTATGGCTACACCTTC.

V usage is TRBV6-6 and J usage is TRBJ1-4, with TRBD1 matching 9 bases. The CDR3 is 14 residues long. V shed 6 bases and J 5 bases; nucleotides not matched to a gene: 4. Germline CDR1 is MNHNY and CDR2 is SVGAGI (reference sequence). CDR3 in DNA: TGTGCCAGCAGGTACAGGGGGCCAAATGAAAAACTGTTTTTT. Its protein product is CASRYRGPNEKLFF.

Details on this clone: At one of its ends the junction is not consistent with the germline gene, which may arise from a read error. The chain joins TRBV11-2 to TRBJ2-1; maybe TRBD2 (6 bases). From germline, CDR1 is SGHAT and CDR2 FQNNGV. The CDR3 sequence is 16 residues long. The CDR3 region is CASSLPSGLVLNKQFF. For the CDR3, the DNA is TGTGCCAGCAGCTTACCCTCGGGACTGGTCCTCAATAAGCAGTTCTTC.

V usage is TRBV19 and J usage is TRBJ1-2; possible D gene TRBD1, 5 bases. This CDR3 comprises 13 residues. Germline CDR1 is LNHDA and CDR2 is SQIVND (reference sequence). Trimming left V 8 bases short and J 0 bases short, with 10 bases between. The CDR3 DNA reads TGTGCCAGTTCCAGGGTGGCTAACTATGGCTACACCTTC. It encodes CASSRVANYGYTF.

The chain joins TRBV27 to TRBJ2-7, with 9 bases that match TRBD1. CDR1 and CDR2 (germline): MNHEY, SMNVEV (reference sequence). With 6 bases clipped from V and 1 base from J, the junction kept 4 bases outside the gene matches. This CDR3 is 14 amino acids long. The CDR3 protein is CASRRDRVSYEQYF. DNA of the CDR3: TGTGCCAGCAGGCGGGACAGGGTATCCTACGAGCAGTACTTC.

The chain carries TRBV7-9 and TRBJ2-7; 7 bases line up with TRBD1. V shed 5 bases, J shed 4 bases, and the junction held 11 bases outside the gene matches. The CDR3 has 15 residues. The germline V gene encodes CDR1 SEHNR and CDR2 FQNEAQ (reference sequence). The CDR3 here is CASSPTWDRQYEQYF. In nucleotides, the CDR3 is TGTGCCAGCAGCCCAACGTGGGACAGACAATACGAGCAGTACTTC. Based on the CDR3 plus reference TRBV7-9 and TRBJ2-7, the full variable domain is DTGVSQNPRHKITKRGQNVTFRCDPISEHNRLYWYRQTLGQGPEFLTYFQNEAQLEKSRLLSDRFSAERPKGSFSTLEIQRTEQGDSAMYLCASSPTWDRQYEQYFGPGTRLTVT.

This sequence joins TRBV15 and TRBJ2-7, with 11 bases lining up with TRBD1. Germline values: CDR1 LNHNV, CDR2 YYDKDF (reference sequence). Trimming at V came to 4 bases and at J to 7 bases, leaving 9 bases not matched to a gene. CDR3 length: 15 amino acids. The CDR3 coding sequence is TGTGCCACCAGCAAATCAGGACAGGGGGCTGGGGAGCAGTACTTC. Translated: CATSKSGQGAGEQYF.

This chain joins TRBV11-2 and TRBJ1-1, with D possibly matching TRBD1 (5 bases). CDR3 size: 14 residues. Germline V gives CDR1 SGHAT, CDR2 FQNNGV. V gave up 3 bases and J gave up 3 bases, with 11 bases separating them. The CDR3 loop is CASSLQDTYTEAFF. The DNA of the CDR3 is TGTGCCAGCAGCTTGCAGGACACCTACACTGAAGCTTTCTTT.

This sequence joins TRBV20-1 and TRBJ2-1, with D possibly matching TRBD2 (5 bases). With 1 base removed from V and 8 bases from J, the gap between germline ends came to 6 bases. Germline V CDR1 and CDR2: DFQATT, SNEGSKA (reference sequence). CDR3 length equals 11 residues. CDR3 sequence reads: CSARGSDEQFF. CDR3 DNA: TGCAGTGCTAGAGGTAGCGATGAGCAGTTCTTC.

The chain joins TRBV7-9 to TRBJ2-4, with a possible D match to TRBD1 (6 bases). The CDR3 has 15 residues. From germline, CDR1 is SEHNR and CDR2 FQNEAQ (reference sequence). Trimming pared 3 bases from V and 0 bases from J, leaving 9 bases between. The DNA of the CDR3 is TGTGCCAGCAGCTTCGGGACACAAGCCAAAAACATTCAGTACTTC. It codes for CASSFGTQAKNIQYF.

The V call is TRBV9, the J call TRBJ2-1; 8 bases align to TRBD2. Trimming removed 0 bases from V and 6 bases from J; junction bases left unmatched: 5. The CDR3 sequence is 15 residues long. Germline CDR1 SGDLS, CDR2 YYNGEE. CDR3 sequence: CASSVEGTSSNEQFF. The CDR3 DNA reads as TGTGCCAGCAGCGTAGAGGGGACTAGTTCCAATGAGCAGTTCTTC.

J is TRBJ1-4 and V is TRBV20-1; possibly TRBD1 for D (5 bases). Germline CDR1 DFQATT, CDR2 SNEGSKA (reference sequence). This CDR3 contains 14 residues. V was cut by 3 bases and J by 5 bases, with 13 bases left in between. The CDR3 sequence: CSASPAGSNEKLFF. DNA of the CDR3: TGCAGTGCTAGTCCGGCAGGGTCAAATGAAAAACTGTTTTTT.

J is TRBJ1-1 and V is TRBV24-1, with unresolved D. This CDR3 spans 12 amino acids. CDR1 is KGHDR and CDR2 is SFDVKD in the germline V gene. V lost 5 bases, J lost 5 bases, and 8 bases lay in between. The CDR3 here is CATSVGGTEAFF. CDR3 coding DNA: TGTGCCACCAGTGTCGGTGGTACTGAAGCTTTCTTT.

V and J are TRBV15 and TRBJ2-3, with D possibly being TRBD2 (5 bases). The CDR3 loop spans 13 amino acids. V dropped 3 bases and J dropped 5 bases, with 9 bases sitting between them. CDR1 is LNHNV, CDR2 YYDKDF, per germline (reference sequence). The chain's CDR3 is CATSSHRGDTQYF. CDR3 in DNA: TGTGCCACCAGCAGCCATCGGGGAGATACGCAGTATTTT.

The V gene is TRBV5-5, the J gene TRBJ2-7; the D gene is possibly TRBD2 (6 bases). CDR3 length: 15 amino acids. Looked up from germline, CDR1 is SGHKS and CDR2 is YYEKEE (reference sequence). V shed 4 bases and J shed 4 bases, with 18 bases lying between them. In DNA, the CDR3 is TGTGCCAGCAGCGCCAGGAGGGACTTTACTTACGAGCAGTACTTC. Protein product: CASSARRDFTYEQYF.

This chain connects TRBV5-1 to TRBJ1-2; D is undetermined. The V gene lost 2 bases and the J gene lost 5 bases, with 10 bases spanning the gap. This CDR3 comprises 13 residues. Germline loops: CDR1 SGHRS, CDR2 YFSETQ. CDR3 in amino acids: CASSFTGSYGYTF. In DNA form, the CDR3 reads TGCGCCAGCAGCTTTACGGGATCTTATGGCTACACCTTC. Based on the CDR3 plus reference TRBV5-1 and TRBJ1-2, the full variable domain is KAGVTQTPRYLIKTRGQQVTLSCSPISGHRSVSWYQQTPGQGLQFLFEYFSETQRNKGNFPGRFSGRQFSNSRSEMNVSTLELGDSALYLCASSFTGSYGYTFGSGTRLTVV.

The chain carries TRBV12-1 and TRBJ2-1; the table gives TRBD1 as D, unverified against the DNA. TRBV12-1 is a documented pseudogene. There are 13 residues in the CDR3. This CDR3 is CASSSSGNSEQFF. In nucleotides, the CDR3 is TGTGCCAGCAGCTCCTCAGGGAACAGTGAGCAGTTCTTC.

This clone has more than one count but fewer than ten. This sequence joins TRBV13 and TRBJ2-6, with TRBD1 identical over 7 bases. The V gene's germline CDR1 is PRHDT and CDR2 FYEKMQ (reference sequence). Trimming cost V 0 bases and J 2 bases; bases outside gene matches: 7. The CDR3 length is 18 residues. Here the CDR3 reads CASSLGLTGLAGANVLTF. The CDR3, as DNA: TGTGCCAGCAGCTTAGGCTTGACAGGGTTGGCTGGGGCCAACGTCCTGACTTTC.

As for this clone: This same CDR3 is encoded by further DNA sequences in the sample. The chain links TRBV5-1 to TRBJ2-1; 8 bases match TRBD1. V gave up 0 bases and J gave up 6 bases; unmatched junction bases: 2. The CDR3 loop spans 14 amino acids. The germline gives CDR1 SGHRS, CDR2 YFSETQ. This CDR3 is CASSLGDRSNEQFF. The CDR3 DNA sequence: TGCGCCAGCAGCTTGGGGGACAGGTCCAATGAGCAGTTCTTC.

In its sample, this clone was seen a few times. The V call is TRBV5-1, the J call TRBJ1-1; 9 bases align to TRBD1. The CDR3 consists of 13 residues. CDR1 and CDR2 (germline): SGHRS, YFSETQ. V was clipped by 3 bases and J by 3 bases; unmatched bases: 0. The CDR3 loop reads CASSWTGDTEAFF. The CDR3 DNA reads as TGCGCCAGCAGCTGGACAGGGGACACTGAAGCTTTCTTT.

This chain uses TRBV3-1 (or the pseudogene TRBV3-2) with TRBJ1-1, with a possible D match to TRBD1 (6 bases). Trimming took off 5 bases at V and 3 bases at J, with 19 bases between the two ends. The V gene's germline CDR1 is LGHDT and CDR2 YNNKEL (reference sequence). This CDR3 region has 16 residues. CDR3 residues: CASSCHGGQGYTEAFF. CDR3 nucleotides: TGTGCCAGCAGCTGTCACGGGGGGCAGGGATACACTGAAGCTTTCTTT.

This CDR3 is CASSPDRLNQPQHF. The CDR3 nucleotides read TGTGCCAGCTCTCCCGACAGACTCAATCAGCCCCAGCATTTT. The V gene is TRBV18, the J gene TRBJ1-5; maybe TRBD1 (5 bases). The CDR3 sequence is 14 residues long. Trimming left V 6 bases short and J 3 bases short, with 12 bases between. CDR1 KGHSH and CDR2 LQKENI come from the germline V gene.

This chain connects TRBV19 to TRBJ1-4; tentative D call: TRBD1 (6 bases). Germline CDR1 LNHDA, CDR2 SQIVND (reference sequence). The V end lost 4 bases, the J end lost 7 bases, and 13 bases lay between the germline ends. The CDR3 is 14 amino acids. CDR3 in amino acids: CASSSQGLSEKLFF. CDR3 nucleotides: TGTGCCAGTAGTAGTCAGGGGTTGAGTGAAAAACTGTTTTTT.